These T cell receptor beta chains were read from a single sample in a study of CD8 T cell repertoires and HIV-1 epitope variants. Data came from immunoSEQ multiplex PCR; TCRdb stores just in-frame clones and leaves some out. The sample has over 90,000 clones, around 75% seen once; the top ten hold approximately 24%. Sequenced input: uncultured baseline CD8+ T cells from peripheral blood mononuclear cells (PBMCs). These receptors came from a male donor with HIV. CDR3s include the opening cysteine and the closing phenylalanine or tryptophan. The order of the fields is J gene, V gene, D gene, clone size, CDR3 protein, CDR3 DNA. A D gene is named only where the DNA matches it firmly. Size is omitted from some rows. Given values are once, few, many or a class for expanded clones.

J: TRBJ2-7
V: TRBV7-2
D: TRBD1
size: -
CDR3: CASSLGQGRFEQYF
DNA: TGTGCCAGCAGCTTGGGACAGGGACGATTTGAGCAGTACTTC

J: TRBJ1-5
V: TRBV11-2
D: -
size: few
CDR3: CASSVSSNQPQHF
DNA: TGTGCCAGCAGCGTAAGTAGCAATCAGCCCCAGCATTTT

J: TRBJ1-1
V: TRBV9
D: -
size: -
CDR3: CASSLRDSYTEAFF
DNA: TGTGCCAGCAGCCTACGTGACAGCTACACTGAAGCTTTCTTT

J: TRBJ2-7
V: TRBV10-3
D: TRBD2
size: once
CDR3: CAISPTSGRGYEQYF
DNA: TGTGCCATCAGCCCGACTAGCGGGAGAGGCTACGAGCAGTACTTC

J: TRBJ1-5
V: TRBV19
D: -
size: -
CDR3: CASMGYSNQPQHF
DNA: TGTGCCAGTATGGGGTATAGCAATCAGCCCCAGCATTTT

J: TRBJ1-5
V: TRBV28
D: TRBD1
size: -
CDR3: CASSPLDRGLTYFQPQHF
DNA: TGTGCCAGCAGTCCTCTCGACAGGGGGCTTACATATTTTCAGCCCCAGCATTTT

J: TRBJ2-7
V: TRBV6-1
D: -
size: -
CDR3: CASSLEDSYEQYF
DNA: TGTGCCAGCAGTCTGGAGGACAGCTACGAGCAGTACTTC

J: TRBJ1-1
V: TRBV6-4
D: TRBD1
size: -
CDR3: CASGGVQGKDEAFF
DNA: TGTGCCAGCGGCGGTGTACAGGGGAAGGATGAAGCTTTCTTT

J: TRBJ2-2
V: TRBV5-1
D: -
size: -
CDR3: CASMPDGTGELFF
DNA: TGCGCCAGCATGCCTGACGGGACCGGGGAGCTGTTTTTT

J: TRBJ1-2
V: TRBV28
D: -
size: once
CDR3: CASTLGYTNYGYTF
DNA: TGTGCCAGCACCCTCGGGTACACGAACTATGGCTACACCTTC

J: TRBJ1-3
V: TRBV30
D: -
size: -
CDR3: CAWSDSYSGNTIYF
DNA: TGTGCCTGGAGCGACAGCTACTCTGGAAACACCATATATTTT

J: TRBJ2-1
V: TRBV7-2
D: TRBD1
size: -
CDR3: CASSRDRGRLNEQFF
DNA: TGTGCCAGCAGCCGGGACAGGGGGCGGTTAAATGAGCAGTTCTTC

J: TRBJ2-5
V: TRBV30
D: TRBD2
size: -
CDR3: CAWRTSGGAETQYF
DNA: TGTGCCTGGAGGACTAGCGGGGGGGCGGAGACCCAGTACTTC

J: TRBJ1-1
V: TRBV9
D: -
size: many
CDR3: CASSVFDVTGNTEAFF
DNA: TGTGCCAGCAGCGTTTTCGATGTGACAGGGAACACTGAAGCTTTCTTT

J: TRBJ2-7
V: TRBV5-6
D: -
size: -
CDR3: CASSLYLGLDTYEQYF
DNA: TGTGCCAGCAGCTTGTATCTGGGACTCGATACCTACGAGCAGTACTTC

J: TRBJ2-7
V: TRBV4-3
D: TRBD2
size: -
CDR3: CASSQEVGGSSYEQYF
DNA: TGCGCCAGCAGCCAAGAAGTCGGGGGGAGCTCCTACGAGCAGTACTTC

J: TRBJ1-5
V: TRBV7-9
D: -
size: few
CDR3: CASSLAGDGQPQHF
DNA: TGTGCCAGCAGCTTAGCAGGGGACGGTCAGCCCCAGCATTTT

J: TRBJ1-1
V: TRBV30
D: -
size: -
CDR3: CAWSVGRGSNTEAFF
DNA: TGTGCCTGGAGTGTAGGAAGGGGCAGCAACACTGAAGCTTTCTTT

J: TRBJ2-7
V: TRBV6-1
D: -
size: -
CDR3: CASSETAWYEQYF
DNA: TGTGCCAGCAGTGAAACGGCTTGGTACGAGCAGTACTTC